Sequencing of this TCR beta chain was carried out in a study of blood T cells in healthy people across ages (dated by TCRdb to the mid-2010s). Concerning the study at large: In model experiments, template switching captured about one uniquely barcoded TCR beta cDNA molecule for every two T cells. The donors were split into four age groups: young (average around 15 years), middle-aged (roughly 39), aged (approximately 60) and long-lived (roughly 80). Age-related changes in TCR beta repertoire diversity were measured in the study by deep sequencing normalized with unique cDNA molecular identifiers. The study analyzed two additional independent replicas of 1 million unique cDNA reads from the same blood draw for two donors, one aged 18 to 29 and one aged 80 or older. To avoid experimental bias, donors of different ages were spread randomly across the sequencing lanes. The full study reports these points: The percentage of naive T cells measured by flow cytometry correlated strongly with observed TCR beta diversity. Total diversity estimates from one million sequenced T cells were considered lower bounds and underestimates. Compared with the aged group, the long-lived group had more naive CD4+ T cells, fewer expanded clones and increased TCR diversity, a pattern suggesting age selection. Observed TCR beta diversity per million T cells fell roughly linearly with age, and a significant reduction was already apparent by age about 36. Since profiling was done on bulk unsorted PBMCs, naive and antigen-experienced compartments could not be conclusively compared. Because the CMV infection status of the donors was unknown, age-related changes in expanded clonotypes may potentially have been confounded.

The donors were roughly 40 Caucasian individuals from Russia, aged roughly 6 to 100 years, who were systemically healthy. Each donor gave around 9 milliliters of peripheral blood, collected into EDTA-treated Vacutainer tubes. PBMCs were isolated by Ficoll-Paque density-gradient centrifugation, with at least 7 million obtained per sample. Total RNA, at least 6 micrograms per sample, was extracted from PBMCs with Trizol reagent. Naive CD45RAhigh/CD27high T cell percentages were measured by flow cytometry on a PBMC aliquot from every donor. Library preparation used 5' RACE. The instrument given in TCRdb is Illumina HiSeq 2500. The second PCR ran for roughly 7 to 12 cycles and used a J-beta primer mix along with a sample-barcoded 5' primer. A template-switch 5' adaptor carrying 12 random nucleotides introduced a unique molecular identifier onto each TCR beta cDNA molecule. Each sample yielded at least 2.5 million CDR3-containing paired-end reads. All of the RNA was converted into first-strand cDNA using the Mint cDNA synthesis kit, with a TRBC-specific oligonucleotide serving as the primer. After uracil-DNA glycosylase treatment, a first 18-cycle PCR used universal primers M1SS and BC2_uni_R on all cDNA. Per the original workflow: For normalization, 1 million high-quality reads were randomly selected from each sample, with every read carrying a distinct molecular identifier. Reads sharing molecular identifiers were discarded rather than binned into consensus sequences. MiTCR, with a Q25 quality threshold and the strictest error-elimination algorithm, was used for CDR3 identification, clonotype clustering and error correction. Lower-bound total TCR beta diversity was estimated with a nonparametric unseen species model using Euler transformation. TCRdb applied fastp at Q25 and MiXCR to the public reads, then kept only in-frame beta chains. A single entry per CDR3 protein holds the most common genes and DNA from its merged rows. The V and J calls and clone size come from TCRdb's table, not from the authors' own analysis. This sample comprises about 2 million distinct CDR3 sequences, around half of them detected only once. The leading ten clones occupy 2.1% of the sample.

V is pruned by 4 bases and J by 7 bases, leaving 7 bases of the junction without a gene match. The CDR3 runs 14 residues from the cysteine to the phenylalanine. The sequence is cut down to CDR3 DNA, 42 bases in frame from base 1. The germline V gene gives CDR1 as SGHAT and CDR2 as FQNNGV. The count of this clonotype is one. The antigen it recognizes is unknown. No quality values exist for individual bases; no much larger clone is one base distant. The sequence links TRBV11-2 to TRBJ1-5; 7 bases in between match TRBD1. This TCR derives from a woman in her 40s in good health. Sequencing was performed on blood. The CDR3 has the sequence CASSSDRWGQPQHF. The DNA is TGTGCCAGCAGCTCGGACAGGTGGGGGCAGCCCCAGCATTTT. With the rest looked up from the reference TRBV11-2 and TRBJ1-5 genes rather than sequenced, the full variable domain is EAGVAQSPRYKIIEKRQSVAFWCNPISGHATLYWYQQILGQGPKLLIQFQNNGVVDDSQLPKDRFSAERLKGVDSTLKIQPAKLEDSAVYLCASSSDRWGQPQHFGDGTRLSIL.